The 18 T cell receptor beta chains reported below all come from one sample, sequenced in a study of Graves' ophthalmopathy and Graves' hyperthyroidism (dated by TCRdb to 2017 to 2018). Sequencing was carried out with an Illumina HiSeq 2000. For repertoire sequencing, TCR beta CDR3 regions were amplified from RNA transcripts. HTBI primers and the Qiagen OneStep RT-PCR kit were used in a first-round RT-PCR, which was followed by a second-round multiplex PCR, size selection and purification. TCRdb passed the public sequencing reads through fastp at Q25 and MiXCR, retaining productive beta sequences. All rows with the same CDR3 protein become a single entry with the most common DNA and genes. In this sample the table shows approximately 700,000 distinct CDR3 sequences, about 40% of which occur a single time. The ten largest clones take up 3% to 4% of the sample. The sample was peripheral blood. The origin of the receptors is an adult man with Graves' ophthalmopathy.

V is TRBV29-1 and J is TRBJ1-1, with D maybe TRBD1 (6 bases). Trimming stripped 7 bases from V and 4 bases from J, with 10 bases between. Germline CDR1 is SQVTM and CDR2 is ANQGSEA. This CDR3 is built from 11 residues. The CDR3 DNA follows: TGCAGCGCGGGGGGGGCCACTGAAGCTTTCTTT. Its translation: CSAGGATEAFF.

The CDR3 DNA reads TGTGCCACCAGCAAGACAGGCTCTGGGGCCAACGTCCTGACTTTC. Translation: CATSKTGSGANVLTF. The chain links TRBV15 to TRBJ2-6, with D possibly matching TRBD1 (6 bases). Trimming stripped 4 bases from V and 0 bases from J, with 7 bases between. Germline V gene data show CDR1 as LNHNV and CDR2 as YYDKDF (reference sequence). The CDR3 runs 15 residues.

This clonotype has ten or more counts. This rearrangement joins TRBV10-3 to TRBJ1-1; the D gene is possibly TRBD1 (5 bases). Germline V gene data show CDR1 as ENHRY and CDR2 as SYGVKD. V was clipped by 10 bases and J by 6 bases, with 15 bases between them. The CDR3 runs 12 residues. The CDR3 DNA reads as TGTGCCAGCATCCGGGACTGGGCTGAAGCTTTCTTT. It encodes CASIRDWAEAFF.

The gene calls are TRBV25-1 and TRBJ2-3; D may be TRBD2 (6 bases). The CDR3 length is 14 residues. Germline V gene sequence: CDR1 MGHDK, CDR2 SYGVNS. Deletions cut 6 bases from V and 4 bases from J, with 14 bases between. CDR3 loop: CASSRGCLADTQYF. For the CDR3, the DNA is TGTGCCAGCAGCCGGGGGTGCTTGGCAGATACGCAGTATTTT.

This clonotype has at least ten counts. The chain combines TRBV4-1 with TRBJ1-2, with TRBD1 identical over 9 bases. The CDR3 is 13 amino acids. The trim removed 5 bases at V and 7 bases at J, leaving 5 bases unmatched. CDR1 MGHRA and CDR2 YSYEKL come from the germline V gene. The CDR3 protein is CASSLTGGAGYTF. CDR3 DNA sequence: TGCGCCAGCAGCTTAACAGGGGGCGCTGGCTACACCTTC.

Here the CDR3 reads CSVEERGETQYF. CDR3 sequence (DNA): TGCAGCGTTGAAGAACGGGGAGAGACCCAGTACTTC. The chain has TRBV29-1 and TRBJ2-5; D may be TRBD2 (5 bases). The germline V gene has CDR1 SQVTM and CDR2 ANQGSEA. This CDR3 contains 12 residues. The ends were cut back, 0 bases at V and 4 bases at J, with 6 bases in the middle.

This clonotype was detected ten times or more. The rearrangement links TRBV5-4 to TRBJ1-5; 8 bases fit TRBD1. This CDR3 spans 15 amino acids. Germline CDR1 SGHNT, CDR2 YYREEE (reference sequence). Trimming cost V 7 bases and J 0 bases; bases outside gene matches: 6. The CDR3: CASPIRGPSNQPQHF. DNA of the CDR3: TGTGCCAGCCCTATCAGGGGGCCTAGCAATCAGCCCCAGCATTTT.

In this sample, this clonotype turned up many times. V usage is TRBV2 and J usage is TRBJ2-5; 7 bases fit TRBD1. CDR3 size: 14 residues. Germline assignment: CDR1 SNHLY and CDR2 FYNNEI. V lost 10 bases, J lost 0 bases, and 8 bases stayed unmatched. CDR3 coding DNA: TGTGCCATACAAGGGACAGCTGACCAAGAGACCCAGTACTTC. Translation: CAIQGTADQETQYF. The full variable domain, rest sourced from reference TRBV2 and TRBJ2-5, is EPEVTQTPSHQVTQMGQEVILRCVPISNHLYFYWYRQILGQKVEFLVSFYNNEISEKSEIFDDQFSVERPDGSNFTLKIRSTKLEDSAMYFCAIQGTADQETQYFGPGTRLLVL.

In regard to this clonotype: The conserved phenylalanine or tryptophan is not found at the CDR3 terminus, so this likely reflects a read error. V is TRBV7-9 and J is TRBJ1-2, with D uncertain. The germline V gene encodes CDR1 SEHNR and CDR2 FQNEAQ (reference sequence). The CDR3 runs 14 residues. The CDR3 spells CASSQVRLGYGYTY. DNA for the CDR3: TGCGCCAGCAGCCAAGTAAGGCTGGGGTATGGCTACACCTAC.

The V and J genes are TRBV20-1 and TRBJ2-5; perhaps D is TRBD1 or TRBD2 (5 bases each). V was clipped by 1 base and J by 9 bases, with 27 bases between them. Germline V CDR1 and CDR2: DFQATT, SNEGSKA (reference sequence). This CDR3 has 17 residues. The CDR3 DNA sequence: TGCAGTGCTAGAGTCGGGCAGGGTGGGGGTTTCGGCCAGCCCCAGTACTTC. Amino acid sequence: CSARVGQGGGFGQPQYF.

A few counts support this clonotype. The rearrangement joins TRBV20-1 to TRBJ2-7; D is possibly TRBD1 (8 bases). CDR1 DFQATT and CDR2 SNEGSKA come from the germline V gene (reference sequence). The CDR3 is made up of 13 amino acids. Trimming shortened V by 6 bases and J by 4 bases, and 16 bases separated the two germline ends. The CDR3 here is CSARTGRGYEQYF. Written as DNA, the CDR3 is TGCAGTGCGCGGACAGGGAGGGGGTACGAGCAGTACTTC.

This clonotype was observed a handful of times. The chain links TRBV20-1 to TRBJ2-7; 8 nucleotides align to TRBD1. The J segment lost 4 bases and the V segment lost 5 bases, leaving 7 bases of the junction unmatched. The CDR3 runs to 13 residues. Germline lookup yields CDR1 DFQATT and CDR2 SNEGSKA (reference sequence). The CDR3 nucleotides are TGCAGTGCTCGACAGGGGCTGAAATACGAGCAGTACTTC. Its translation: CSARQGLKYEQYF.

The genes are TRBV10-3 and TRBJ2-5, with D unresolved. Germline lookup yields CDR1 ENHRY and CDR2 SYGVKD. CDR3 length: 14 residues. V lost 6 bases and J 0 bases, leaving 11 bases between the germline ends. CDR3 region: CAISSLSYQETQYF. CDR3 coding DNA: TGTGCCATCAGCAGTTTAAGTTACCAAGAGACCCAGTACTTC.

CDR3 sequence: CASSLELAGAYEQYF. CDR3 nucleotide sequence: TGTGCCAGCAGCTTAGAACTAGCGGGAGCCTACGAGCAGTACTTC. The chain carries TRBV7-3 and TRBJ2-7, with 11 bases that match TRBD2. J was trimmed by 2 bases and V by 2 bases; bases with no gene match: 2. Germline loops: CDR1 SGHTA, CDR2 FQGTGA. This CDR3 comprises 15 residues.

This clonotype was detected many times. The chain carries TRBV12-3 or TRBV12-4 and TRBJ2-6; maybe TRBD1 (5 bases). Trimming shortened V by 5 bases and J by 3 bases, and 8 bases separated the two germline ends. The CDR3 spans 14 residues. CDR3 sequence: CASSPRGGANVLTF. CDR3 DNA sequence: TGTGCCAGCAGTCCAAGGGGTGGGGCCAACGTCCTGACTTTC.

V is TRBV20-1 and J is TRBJ2-7; 7 positions agree with TRBD1. The CDR3 is 14 amino acids. Germline assignment: CDR1 DFQATT and CDR2 SNEGSKA (reference sequence). The J segment lost 2 bases and the V segment lost 3 bases, leaving 7 bases of the junction unmatched. CDR3 protein: CSASVWDSPYEQYF. CDR3 bases: TGCAGTGCTAGTGTCTGGGACAGTCCCTACGAGCAGTACTTC.

This clonotype was recorded at least ten times. This chain uses TRBV7-2 with TRBJ1-1; D gene unclear. CDR1 and CDR2 (germline): SGHTA, FQGNSA. V gave up 3 bases and J gave up 1 base, with 6 bases separating them. The CDR3 has 13 amino acids. Here the CDR3 reads CASSLTPNTEAFF. The CDR3, as DNA: TGTGCCAGCAGCTTGACACCGAACACTGAAGCTTTCTTT.

The table lists this clonotype with a few counts. V usage is TRBV5-1 and J usage is TRBJ2-7; 7 bases line up with TRBD1. Germline V gene data show CDR1 as SGHRS and CDR2 as YFSETQ. The CDR3 has 15 residues. V shed 4 bases and J 0 bases; nucleotides not matched to a gene: 7. The CDR3 DNA reads TGCGCCAGCAGCCCGACAGGGCCCAGCTCCTACGAGCAGTACTTC. It is translated as CASSPTGPSSYEQYF.